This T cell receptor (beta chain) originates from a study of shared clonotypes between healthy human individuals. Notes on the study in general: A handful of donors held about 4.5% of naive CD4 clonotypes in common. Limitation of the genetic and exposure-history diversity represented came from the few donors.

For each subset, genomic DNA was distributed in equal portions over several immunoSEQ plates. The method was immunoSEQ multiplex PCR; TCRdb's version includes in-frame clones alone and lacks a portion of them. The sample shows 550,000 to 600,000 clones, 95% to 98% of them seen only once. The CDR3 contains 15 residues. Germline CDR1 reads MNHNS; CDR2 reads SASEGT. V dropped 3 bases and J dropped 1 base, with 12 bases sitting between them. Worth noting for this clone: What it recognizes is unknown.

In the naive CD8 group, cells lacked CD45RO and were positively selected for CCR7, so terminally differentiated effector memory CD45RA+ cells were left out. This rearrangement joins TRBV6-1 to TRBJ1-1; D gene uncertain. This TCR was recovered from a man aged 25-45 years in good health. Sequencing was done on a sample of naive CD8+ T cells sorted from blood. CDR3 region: CASSDPGRGNTEAFF. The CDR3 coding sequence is TGTGCCAGCAGTGACCCAGGACGGGGGAACACTGAAGCTTTCTTT.